Given below is one T cell receptor beta chain in context. The sample belongs to a study of blood T cell repertoires in COVID-19. The CDR3 spans 14 residues. J was trimmed by 3 bases and V by 3 bases; bases with no gene match: 3. Germline assignment: CDR1 MNHEY and CDR2 SVGAGI. The assay was immunoSEQ multiplex PCR, and TCRdb's table has in-frame clones only and misses some. The table lists around 100,000 clones, about nine tenths of them singletons. The TCR comes from a woman of 80 years or more in a cohort sampled during active COVID-19. The V call is TRBV6-5, the J call TRBJ2-3; 7 positions match TRBD2. Sequencing used peripheral blood. Here the CDR3 reads CASSYGGGTDTQYF. CDR3 DNA sequence: TGTGCCAGCAGTTATGGGGGGGGGACAGATACGCAGTATTTT.